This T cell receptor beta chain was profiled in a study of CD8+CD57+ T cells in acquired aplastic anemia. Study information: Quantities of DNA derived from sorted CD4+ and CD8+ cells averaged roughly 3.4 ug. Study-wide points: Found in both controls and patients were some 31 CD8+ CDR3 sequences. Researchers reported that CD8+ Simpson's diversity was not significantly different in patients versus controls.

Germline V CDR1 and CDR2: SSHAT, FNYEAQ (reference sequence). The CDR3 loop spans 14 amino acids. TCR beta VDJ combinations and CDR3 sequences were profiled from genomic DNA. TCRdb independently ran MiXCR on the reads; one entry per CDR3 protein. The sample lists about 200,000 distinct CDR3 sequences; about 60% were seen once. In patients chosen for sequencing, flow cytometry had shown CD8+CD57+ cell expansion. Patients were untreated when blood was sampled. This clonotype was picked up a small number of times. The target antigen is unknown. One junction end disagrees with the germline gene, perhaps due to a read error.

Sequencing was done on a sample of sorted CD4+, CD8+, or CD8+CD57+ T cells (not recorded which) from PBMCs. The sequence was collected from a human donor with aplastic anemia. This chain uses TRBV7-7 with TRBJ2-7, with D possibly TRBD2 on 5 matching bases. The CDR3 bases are TGTGCTAGCAGCTTCACCCTAGTAAGGGAGGAGCAGTACTTC. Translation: CASSFTLVREEQYF.